This TCR beta chain is drawn from a study of beta chain features in type 1 diabetes. Study outcomes and limitations: Equally in patients and controls, shorter templates might have been favored by PCR. For type 1 diabetes patients, VDJ junctions showed fewer insertions and more deletions.

This clone was counted only a few times. What it binds is unknown. Sequenced material consisted of expressed TCRB transcripts (all of the isolated RNA was reverse transcribed). Repertoires were generated with immunoSEQ multiplex PCR, while TCRdb's copy carries only in-frame clones and drops some. Among hundreds of thousands of clones listed, 15% to 17% were seen once. The V and J ends lost 2 bases and 3 bases respectively, with 11 bases between them. Looked up from germline, CDR1 is SGHTA and CDR2 is FQGTGA. The CDR3 runs to 14 residues. This sequence was found in a young man in good health. Sequenced input: naive CD4+ T cells from blood. This chain connects TRBV7-3 to TRBJ2-7; no clear D. For the CDR3, the DNA is TGTGCCAGCAGCTTAGGCCCCCACGGCTACGAGCAGTACTTC. It translates to CASSLGPHGYEQYF.